This TCR beta chain was captured in a study of blood T cells in healthy people across ages. Primers used in a second PCR of about 7 to 12 cycles were a sample-barcoded 5' primer and a J-beta primer mix. In TCRdb, the 5' RACE reads were re-called with MiXCR into one record per CDR3 protein. Among 730,000 or so distinct CDR3 sequences listed, around 40% were seen once. This clonotype was detected many times. This CDR3 has 15 residues. Germline V gene lookup returns CDR1 SGHTA and CDR2 FQGTGA. J lost 4 bases, V lost 1 base, and 6 bases had no gene match. The source material was blood. This rearrangement joins TRBV7-3 to TRBJ2-5, with 7 nucleotides matching TRBD1. This TCR came from a woman aged 55-69 years in good health. The CDR3 sequence: CASSLRGGALETQYF. CDR3 in DNA: TGTGCCAGCAGCTTAAGAGGGGGCGCATTAGAGACCCAGTACTTC.